Listed here are 22 T cell receptor beta chains from one sample, sequenced in a study of Ad26.COV2.S vaccination and SARS-CoV-2 variants. The data were produced by immunoSEQ multiplex PCR, yet TCRdb's version contains in-frame clones alone and is incomplete. Among about 390,000 clones listed, around nine tenths were seen once. Treatment noted: about 20 received Ad26.COV2.S at low or high dose, single or two shots; roughly 5 received placebo; per-sample allocation not given. The samples date from day 63 after the first vaccine or placebo injection. The input for sequencing was peripheral blood, taken in a trial of Ad26.COV2.S vaccine versus placebo. The receptors originated from a person between 18 and 65 years old who received the Ad26.COV2.S COVID-19 vaccine or a placebo.

The chain links TRBV12-3 or TRBV12-4 to TRBJ1-2; D is possibly TRBD1 (5 bases). The length of the CDR3 is 11 residues. V lost 6 bases and J 10 bases, leaving 12 bases between the germline ends. CDR3 region: CASRRGTDYTF. In DNA, the CDR3 is TGTGCCAGCAGGAGGGGCACGGACTACACCTTC.

The sample holds a few counts of this clone. The chain links TRBV4-1 to TRBJ2-2; D unclear. V lost 1 base to trimming and J lost 1 base, with 7 bases between them. This CDR3 contains 15 residues. Germline V lookup: CDR1 MGHRA, CDR2 YSYEKL. Here the CDR3 DNA reads TGCGCCAGCAGCCAAGGTAGAGGGAACACCGGGGAGCTGTTTTTT. Translation gives CASSQGRGNTGELFF.

The rearrangement uses TRBV9 and TRBJ2-1, with 11 nucleotides matching TRBD2. The CDR3 is made up of 18 amino acids. Germline trimming cut 4 bases from V and 4 bases from J; bases unmatched to any gene: 13. The germline V gene has CDR1 SGDLS and CDR2 YYNGEE. The CDR3 DNA is TGTGCCAGCAGCCCTGGTATTACGACTAGCGGGATATACAATGAGCAGTTCTTC. Translation: CASSPGITTSGIYNEQFF.

The gene calls are TRBV5-1 and TRBJ1-5; D is undetermined. The CDR3 runs 15 residues. V was cut by 3 bases and J by 0 bases, with 10 bases left in between. Germline V gene lookup returns CDR1 SGHRS and CDR2 YFSETQ. CDR3 sequence: CASSSDGFSNQPQHF. The CDR3, as DNA: TGCGCCAGCAGCTCAGACGGATTTAGCAATCAGCCCCAGCATTTT.

The rearrangement uses TRBV4-2 and TRBJ1-2, with D unresolved. V was clipped by 1 base and J by 5 bases, with 23 bases between them. Looked up from germline, CDR1 is LGHNA and CDR2 is YNFKEQ. The CDR3 runs 18 residues. CDR3 loop: CASSQVVPRIPLGYGYTF. The CDR3 coding sequence is TGTGCCAGCAGCCAAGTTGTGCCCCGCATTCCCTTAGGGTATGGCTACACCTTC.

The V call is TRBV4-1, the J call TRBJ1-1; perhaps TRBD1 as D (6 bases). The CDR3 sequence is 13 residues long. Trimming took off 0 bases at V and 11 bases at J, with 13 bases between the two ends. The germline gives CDR1 MGHRA, CDR2 YSYEKL. CDR3 in DNA: TGCGCCAGCAGCCAAGATTGGGGGGCCGGGGCTTTCTTT. As protein: CASSQDWGAGAFF.

This clone appeared a few times. The chain recombines TRBV2 with TRBJ1-4; D perhaps matches TRBD1 (5 bases). V shed 6 bases and J shed 6 bases, with 14 bases lying between them. Germline CDR1 and CDR2: SNHLY and FYNNEI. The CDR3 is 14 amino acids. This chain's CDR3 is CASRGGVLDEKLFF. For the CDR3, the DNA is TGTGCCAGCAGGGGAGGGGTTTTAGATGAAAAACTGTTTTTT. The variable domain in full, with the rest retrieved from reference TRBV2 and TRBJ1-4, is EPEVTQTPSHQVTQMGQEVILRCVPISNHLYFYWYRQILGQKVEFLVSFYNNEISEKSEIFDDQFSVERPDGSNFTLKIRSTKLEDSAMYFCASRGGVLDEKLFFGSGTQLSVL.

The V call is TRBV5-1, the J call TRBJ2-5; TRBD1 agrees at 7 bases. The V segment lost 0 bases and the J segment 4 bases; nucleotides outside the gene matches: 3. Germline lookup yields CDR1 SGHRS and CDR2 YFSETQ. The CDR3 contains 14 residues. The DNA for the CDR3 is TGCGCCAGCAGCTTGGAGGGGGCTAGAGAGACCCAGTACTTC. This sequence encodes CASSLEGARETQYF.

This chain connects TRBV3-1 (or the pseudogene TRBV3-2) to TRBJ1-2; D ambiguous. Germline V gives CDR1 LGHDT, CDR2 YNNKEL (reference sequence). V lost 4 bases and J lost 3, with 15 bases in between. The CDR3 has 15 residues. The DNA for the CDR3 is TGTGCCAGCAGCCCCCGGGATTACTACTACTATGGCTACACCTTC. Its translation is CASSPRDYYYYGYTF.

The rearrangement joins TRBV27 to TRBJ2-1, with 8 bases identical to TRBD2. Germline lookup yields CDR1 MNHEY and CDR2 SMNVEV (reference sequence). This CDR3 has 15 residues. V lost 2 bases and J lost 4; bases outside the gene matches: 4. The DNA of the CDR3 is TGTGCCAGCAGTTTAAGGAGCGGGGGTTACAATGAGCAGTTCTTC. Its translation: CASSLRSGGYNEQFF.

J is TRBJ2-5 and V is TRBV6-5; D possibly corresponds to TRBD2 (6 bases). The length of the CDR3 is 14 residues. Germline V gene data show CDR1 as MNHEY and CDR2 as SVGAGI. The V gene lost 6 bases and the J gene lost 0 bases, with 11 bases spanning the gap. The CDR3 coding sequence is TGTGCCAGCAGACCGGGACTCTACCAAGAGACCCAGTACTTC. Residues: CASRPGLYQETQYF.

The gene calls are TRBV5-1 and TRBJ1-2; 7 bases align to TRBD1. V gave up 3 bases and J gave up 2 bases; unmatched junction bases: 13. This CDR3 is 17 amino acids long. In germline, CDR1 is SGHRS, CDR2 YFSETQ. CDR3 DNA: TGCGCCAGCAGCTGGGGGCCACCCGGGACAGCAAACTATGGCTACACCTTC. Amino acids: CASSWGPPGTANYGYTF.

The gene calls are TRBV4-1 and TRBJ1-5; tentative D call: TRBD1 (6 bases). Between the trimmed V and J ends, which lost 6 bases and 13 bases, there was a span of 16 bases. This CDR3 region has 12 residues. In germline, CDR1 is MGHRA, CDR2 YSYEKL. CDR3 nucleotides: TGCGCCAGCAGTCAACCAGCGGGGGCGCAGCATTTT. This codes for CASSQPAGAQHF.

The genes are TRBV24-1 and TRBJ2-3, with 9 bases fitting TRBD2. Germline-derived CDR1 and CDR2 are KGHDR and SFDVKD. The length of the CDR3 is 18 residues. The trim removed 3 bases at V and 3 bases at J, leaving 12 bases unmatched. The DNA of the CDR3 is TGTGCCACCAGTGATGTAAGCGGGGGGCCGGTTTCTACAGATACGCAGTATTTT. Translating gives CATSDVSGGPVSTDTQYF.

The chain joins TRBV5-1 to TRBJ2-3; 10 positions match TRBD2. With V trimmed by 8 bases and J by 6 bases, 9 bases remained unmatched. CDR1 and CDR2 (germline): SGHRS, YFSETQ. This CDR3 is built from 14 residues. CDR3 in amino acids: CASSGGPNLDTQYF. The CDR3 DNA sequence: TGCGCCAGTAGCGGGGGGCCCAATTTGGATACGCAGTATTTT.

The rearrangement joins TRBV18 to TRBJ1-2; tentative D call: TRBD1 (6 bases). This CDR3 is 14 amino acids long. V lost 2 bases, J lost 8 bases, and 15 bases lay in between. Germline V gene lookup returns CDR1 KGHSH and CDR2 LQKENI. CDR3 in DNA: TGTGCCAGCTCACCAGGCAGGGGCTGGGAGGGCTACACCTTC. Translated, it gives CASSPGRGWEGYTF.

The V gene is TRBV5-6, the J gene TRBJ2-4; D ambiguous. Trimming pared 4 bases from V and 5 bases from J, leaving 13 bases between. The CDR3 is 14 amino acids. Looked up from germline, CDR1 is SGHDT and CDR2 is YYEEEE. Here the CDR3 DNA reads TGTGCCAGCAGCCTCAATTACCTTGAAAACATTCAGTACTTC. It yields the protein CASSLNYLENIQYF.

In its sample, this clone was seen a few times. The gene calls are TRBV2 and TRBJ1-6, with unresolved D. The CDR3 totals 16 residues. Germline V CDR1 and CDR2: SNHLY, FYNNEI. Trimming took 2 bases from V and 10 from J, leaving 18 bases between them. CDR3 nucleotides: TGTGCCAGCAGTGAATGGGTTTTGGGATTGGGGTCACCCCTCCACTTT. This gives the protein CASSEWVLGLGSPLHF.

The V call is TRBV5-8, the J call TRBJ1-6; no firm D call. In germline, CDR1 is SGHTS, CDR2 YDEGEE. CDR3 length: 14 amino acids. With 0 bases removed from V and 5 bases from J, the gap between germline ends came to 6 bases. CDR3 amino acids: CASSLGRNNSPLHF. The CDR3, as DNA: TGTGCCAGCAGCTTGGGACGGAATAATTCACCCCTCCACTTT. The full variable domain, completed using reference TRBV5-8 and TRBJ1-6, is EAGVTQSPTHLIKTRGQQATLRCSPISGHTSVYWYQQALGLGLQFLLWYDEGEERNRGNFPPRFSGRQFPNYSSELNVNALELEDSALYLCASSLGRNNSPLHFGNGTRLTVT.

The chain couples TRBV30 to TRBJ1-1, with D possibly TRBD1 on 5 matching bases. Germline loops: CDR1 GTSNPN, CDR2 SVGIG (reference sequence). The CDR3 spans 12 residues. V gave up 8 bases and J gave up 5 bases, with 15 bases separating them. The CDR3, as DNA: TGTGCCAGAACTTGGGGCGAGACTGAAGCTTTCTTT. Amino acids: CARTWGETEAFF.

The chain couples TRBV7-9 to TRBJ1-1; TRBD1 aligns across 10 bases. The germline V gene encodes CDR1 SEHNR and CDR2 FQNEAQ (reference sequence). The CDR3 has 14 amino acids. Trimming at V came to 7 bases and at J to 2 bases, leaving 4 bases not matched to a gene. The CDR3 spells CASTRQGANTEAFF. In DNA form, the CDR3 reads TGTGCCAGCACCCGACAGGGGGCTAACACTGAAGCTTTCTTT.

The V and J genes are TRBV19 and TRBJ1-1; TRBD1 might be the D (6 bases). The CDR3 sequence is 14 residues long. The V gene's germline CDR1 is LNHDA and CDR2 SQIVND (reference sequence). Deletions cut 11 bases from V and 4 bases from J, with 20 bases between. CDR3 residues: CASDIGGGGTEAFF. The CDR3, as DNA: TGTGCCTCCGACATAGGGGGGGGAGGCACTGAAGCTTTCTTT.